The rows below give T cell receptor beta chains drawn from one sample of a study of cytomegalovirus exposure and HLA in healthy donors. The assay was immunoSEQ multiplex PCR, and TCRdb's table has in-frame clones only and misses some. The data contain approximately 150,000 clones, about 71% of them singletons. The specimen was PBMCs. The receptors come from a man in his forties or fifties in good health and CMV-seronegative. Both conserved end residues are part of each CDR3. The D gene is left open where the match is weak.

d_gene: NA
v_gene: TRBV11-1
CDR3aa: CASSLERGRETQYF

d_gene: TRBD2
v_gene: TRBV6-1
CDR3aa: CASSAGTKLAGGPIDTQYF

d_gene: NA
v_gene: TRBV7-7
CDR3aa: CASSPGVFDEQYF

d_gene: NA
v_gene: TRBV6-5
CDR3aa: CASSYLDRISTDTQYF

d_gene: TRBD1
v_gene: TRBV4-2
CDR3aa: CASSQGIQQGFYGYTF

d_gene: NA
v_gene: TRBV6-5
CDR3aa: CASSYGGRGLNTEAFF

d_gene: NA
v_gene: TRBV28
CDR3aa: CASSLRWNGYTF

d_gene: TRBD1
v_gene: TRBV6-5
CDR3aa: CASSRPGTGGGYTF

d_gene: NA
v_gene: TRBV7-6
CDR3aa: CASSLQGGNTEAFF

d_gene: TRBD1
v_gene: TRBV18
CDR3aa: CASSPNRGQETQYF

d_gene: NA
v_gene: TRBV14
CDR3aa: CASSSGTPNTEAFF

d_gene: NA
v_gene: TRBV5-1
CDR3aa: CASSLPGTIDMNTEAFF

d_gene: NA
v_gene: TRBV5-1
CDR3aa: CASSLIGQGSSYEQYF

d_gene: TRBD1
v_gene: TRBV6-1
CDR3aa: CASSGGRGRNGELFF

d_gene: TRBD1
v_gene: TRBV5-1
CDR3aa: CASSLGTGSSYEQYF

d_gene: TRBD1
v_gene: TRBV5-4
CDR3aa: CASSPGGITNEKLFF

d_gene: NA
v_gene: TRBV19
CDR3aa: CASSIWKGSNQPQHF

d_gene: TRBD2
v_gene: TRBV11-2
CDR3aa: CASSSRGLAATYEQYF

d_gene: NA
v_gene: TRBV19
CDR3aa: CASSTLSSGANVLTF

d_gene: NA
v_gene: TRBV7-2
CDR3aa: CASSLGTVNTEAFF

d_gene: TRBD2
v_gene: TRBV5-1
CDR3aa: CASSLGASGGIDTQYF

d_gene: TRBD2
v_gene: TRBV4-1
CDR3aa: CASSHGGGTPYF

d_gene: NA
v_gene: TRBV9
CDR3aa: CASSEGTNYGYTF

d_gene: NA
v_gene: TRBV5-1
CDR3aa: CASSLGRGANEQYF

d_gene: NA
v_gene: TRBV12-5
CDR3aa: CASGGGAVNTEAFF

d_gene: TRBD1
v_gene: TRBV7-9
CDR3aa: CASSLVRTGAYGYTF

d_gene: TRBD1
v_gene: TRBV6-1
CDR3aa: CASRAGQGHTEAFF

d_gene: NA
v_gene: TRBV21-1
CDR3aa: CASSDGRELLIDGYTF

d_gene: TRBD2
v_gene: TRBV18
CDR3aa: CASSYTSGGTYEQYF

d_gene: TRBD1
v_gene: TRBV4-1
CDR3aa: CASSQDQGQGSYEQYF

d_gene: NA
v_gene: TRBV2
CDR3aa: CASSGVMGGVPRSYEQYF

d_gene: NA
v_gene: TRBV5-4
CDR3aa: CASGEAGADYGYTF

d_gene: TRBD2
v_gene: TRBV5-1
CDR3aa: CASSLEAAGGTDTQYF

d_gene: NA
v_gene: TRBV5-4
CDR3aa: CASSLGTNNEQFF

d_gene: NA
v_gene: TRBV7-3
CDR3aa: CASSSQDKNTEAFF

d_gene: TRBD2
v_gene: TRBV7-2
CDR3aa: CASSLQTSGGSDTQYF

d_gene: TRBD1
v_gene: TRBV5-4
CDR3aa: CASTVQGLNTEAFF

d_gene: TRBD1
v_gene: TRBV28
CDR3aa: CASSLTGTGINGYTF

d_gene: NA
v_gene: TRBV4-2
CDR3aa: CASSQDLASQETQYF

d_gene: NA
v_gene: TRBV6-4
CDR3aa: CASSAQGGSNQPQHF

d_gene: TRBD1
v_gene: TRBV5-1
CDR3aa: CASSSTGGNYGYTF

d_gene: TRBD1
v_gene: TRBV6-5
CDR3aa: CASSYEGGSGYTF

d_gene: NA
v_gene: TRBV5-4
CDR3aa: CASSFGVPNSPLHF

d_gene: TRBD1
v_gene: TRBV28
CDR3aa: CASSLRDSQNTEAFF

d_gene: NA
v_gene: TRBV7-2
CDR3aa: CASSLVSETQYF

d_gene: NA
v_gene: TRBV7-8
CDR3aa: CASSLGLIETQYF

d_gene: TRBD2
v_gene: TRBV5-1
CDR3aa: CASSWSGGASYEQYF

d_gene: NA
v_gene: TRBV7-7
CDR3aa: CASSIGGGYEQYF

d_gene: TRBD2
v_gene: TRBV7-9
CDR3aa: CASSLGLAQETQYF